The next 32 T cell receptor beta chains were all read from a single sample in a study of T cell responses to AZD1222 COVID-19 vaccine. Repertoires were generated with immunoSEQ multiplex PCR, while TCRdb's copy carries only in-frame clones and drops some. The sample holds about 120,000 clones, around 87% seen once. The sample in question was peripheral blood, obtained on day 0 of AZD1222 vaccination. All receptors come from an adult in good health.

The chain carries TRBV5-5 and TRBJ2-5, with D perhaps TRBD1 or TRBD2 (7 bases each). V lost 3 bases and J lost 5, with 23 bases in between. Germline CDR1 and CDR2: SGHKS and YYEKEE (reference sequence). This CDR3 contains 17 residues. CDR3 sequence: CASSSPGVAGRGETQYF. For the CDR3, the DNA is TGTGCCAGCAGCTCCCCCGGGGTAGCGGGCAGGGGGGAGACCCAGTACTTC.

The chain links TRBV5-4 to TRBJ2-1, with D perhaps matching TRBD1 or TRBD2 (6 bases each). CDR1 is SGHNT and CDR2 is YYREEE in the germline V gene (reference sequence). The germline V and J ends were trimmed by 0 bases and 3 bases, with 10 bases remaining between them. This CDR3 is built from 15 residues. Here the CDR3 reads CASSLAGGGYNEQFF. As DNA, the CDR3 is TGTGCCAGCAGCTTGGCCGGAGGGGGCTACAATGAGCAGTTCTTC.

V gene TRBV3-1 (or the pseudogene TRBV3-2) combines with J gene TRBJ1-4; D might be TRBD1 (6 bases). The CDR3 contains 15 residues. The germline V and J ends were trimmed by 1 base and 8 bases, with 14 bases remaining between them. Germline CDR1 LGHDT, CDR2 YNNKEL (reference sequence). The CDR3 protein is CASSQGTGMGEKLFF. The CDR3 bases are TGTGCCAGCAGCCAAGGCACAGGGATGGGGGAAAAACTGTTTTTT.

This clone was seen once. The rearrangement joins TRBV6-5 to TRBJ2-7, with a tentative D call TRBD2 (6 bases). Trimming cost V 0 bases and J 4 bases, with 7 bases left between them. The length of the CDR3 is 13 residues. Germline V gene lookup returns CDR1 MNHEY and CDR2 SVGAGI. The CDR3 nucleotides read TGTGCCAGCAGTTACTCAGGGAGGTACGAGCAGTACTTC. This encodes CASSYSGRYEQYF.

The chain has TRBV30 and TRBJ1-5, with 10 nucleotides matching TRBD1. The ends lost 7 bases at V and 5 bases at J; junction bases unmatched: 5. CDR1 GTSNPN and CDR2 SVGIG come from the germline V gene (reference sequence). The CDR3 has 13 amino acids. The CDR3 loop is CAFGTGDYQPQHF. CDR3 DNA: TGTGCCTTCGGGACAGGGGATTATCAGCCCCAGCATTTT.

The chain links TRBV25-1 to TRBJ2-7; 8 bases fit TRBD1. The CDR3 is 16 residues long. Germline CDR1 is MGHDK and CDR2 is SYGVNS. The J segment lost 0 bases and the V segment lost 2 bases, leaving 6 bases of the junction unmatched. CDR3 sequence: CASSEKQGDPSYEQYF. DNA of the CDR3: TGTGCCAGCAGTGAAAAACAGGGGGACCCCTCCTACGAGCAGTACTTC.

V and J are TRBV24-1 and TRBJ1-1; TRBD1 might be the D (5 bases). From germline, CDR1 is KGHDR and CDR2 SFDVKD. This CDR3 has 14 amino acids. V lost 5 bases and J 13 bases, leaving 22 bases between the germline ends. The chain's CDR3 is CATSGPGRDVGLFF. The CDR3 nucleotides read TGTGCCACCAGTGGCCCCGGGAGGGACGTCGGCCTTTTCTTT.

This rearrangement joins TRBV5-1 to TRBJ2-7; the match to TRBD2 covers 14 bases. V shed 2 bases and J 2 bases; nucleotides not matched to a gene: 6. The CDR3 spans 17 residues. Germline CDR1 SGHRS, CDR2 YFSETQ. The CDR3, as DNA: TGCGCCAGCAGCTTAGGGACTAGCGGGAGTGGGACCTACGAGCAGTACTTC. Translated, it gives CASSLGTSGSGTYEQYF. Combining the CDR3 with reference TRBV5-1 and TRBJ2-7 gives the whole variable domain KAGVTQTPRYLIKTRGQQVTLSCSPISGHRSVSWYQQTPGQGLQFLFEYFSETQRNKGNFPGRFSGRQFSNSRSEMNVSTLELGDSALYLCASSLGTSGSGTYEQYFGPGTRLTVT.

The chain employs TRBV9 and TRBJ2-2; D unresolved. Trimming shortened V by 4 bases and J by 1 base, and 2 bases separated the two germline ends. This CDR3 is built from 12 residues. CDR1 and CDR2 from the germline V gene are SGDLS and YYNGEE. The CDR3 region has the DNA TGTGCCAGCAGCAAGAACACCGGGGAGCTGTTTTTT. Encoded protein: CASSKNTGELFF.

The chain combines TRBV5-1 with TRBJ2-6; either TRBD1 or TRBD2 may fit D (5 bases each). The CDR3 is made up of 17 amino acids. Per the germline V gene, CDR1 is SGHRS and CDR2 is YFSETQ. V lost 1 base to trimming and J lost 4 bases, with 15 bases between them. The CDR3 here is CASSLIGTPGGANVLTF. The CDR3 DNA reads as TGCGCCAGCAGCTTGATTGGGACCCCCGGAGGGGCCAACGTCCTGACTTTC.

This clone was recorded only once. The DNA of the CDR3 is TGCAGCGTCGCTCCGTCCCACTCTGGAAACACCATATATTTT. Amino acid sequence: CSVAPSHSGNTIYF. The rearrangement uses TRBV29-1 and TRBJ1-3; no firm D call. CDR3 length equals 14 residues. Trimming took off 6 bases at V and 0 bases at J, with 12 bases between the two ends. Germline V gene data show CDR1 as SQVTM and CDR2 as ANQGSEA.

The V call is TRBV12-5, the J call TRBJ1-2; weak D call: TRBD1 (5 bases). Germline CDR1 reads LGHNT; CDR2 reads FRNRAP. The CDR3 spans 10 residues. V lost 9 bases, J lost 8 bases, and 10 bases lay in between. The CDR3 sequence is CARGPEGYTF. DNA of the CDR3: TGTGCTAGGGGGCCCGAGGGCTACACCTTC.

The chain has TRBV9 and TRBJ2-7; TRBD2 aligns across 9 bases. CDR3 length: 16 residues. J lost 5 bases, V lost 1 base, and 10 bases had no gene match. Germline loops: CDR1 SGDLS, CDR2 YYNGEE. CDR3 in amino acids: CASSVLAGGPGDEQYF. The CDR3 nucleotides are TGTGCCAGCAGCGTACTCGCGGGAGGGCCAGGGGACGAGCAGTACTTC.

J is TRBJ2-2 and V is TRBV7-2; D unclear. V lost 1 base and J 4 bases, leaving 10 bases between the germline ends. This CDR3 has 15 amino acids. Germline V CDR1 and CDR2: SGHTA, FQGNSA. The CDR3: CASSLEAVFTGELFF. Written as DNA, the CDR3 is TGTGCCAGCAGCTTAGAGGCGGTTTTCACCGGGGAGCTGTTTTTT.

The sample holds a few counts of this clone. The chain couples TRBV6-5 to TRBJ2-7; D is possibly TRBD2 (5 bases). Germline loops: CDR1 MNHEY, CDR2 SVGAGI. V was cut by 0 bases and J by 7 bases, with 13 bases left in between. This CDR3 spans 14 amino acids. The CDR3 DNA reads as TGTGCCAGCAGTTACTCAGGACTTTCGGGGGAGCAGTACTTC. Protein sequence: CASSYSGLSGEQYF.

The rearrangement joins TRBV28 to TRBJ2-3; either TRBD1 or TRBD2 may fit D (5 bases each). This CDR3 contains 15 residues. Germline V CDR1 and CDR2: MDHEN, SYDVKM. V was cut by 5 bases and J by 8 bases, with 20 bases left in between. The CDR3 is CASSASRGPPVTQYF. CDR3 coding DNA: TGTGCCAGCAGTGCGTCCCGGGGCCCCCCTGTTACGCAGTATTTT.

V usage is TRBV7-9 and J usage is TRBJ1-2; D gene ambiguous. From germline, CDR1 is SEHNR and CDR2 FQNEAQ (reference sequence). Trimming cost V 1 base and J 6 bases, with 9 bases left between them. This CDR3 has 13 residues. The CDR3 DNA sequence: TGTGCCAGCAGCTTAGATGGGGTAGATGGCTACACCTTC. Protein sequence: CASSLDGVDGYTF. Supplemented by reference TRBV7-9 and TRBJ1-2, the full variable domain reads DTGVSQNPRHKITKRGQNVTFRCDPISEHNRLYWYRQTLGQGPEFLTYFQNEAQLEKSRLLSDRFSAERPKGSFSTLEIQRTEQGDSAMYLCASSLDGVDGYTFGSGTRLTVV.

This rearrangement joins TRBV5-6 to TRBJ1-1, with 9 bases aligning to TRBD1. V gave up 0 bases and J gave up 4 bases; unmatched junction bases: 4. CDR3 length: 15 amino acids. Germline loops: CDR1 SGHDT, CDR2 YYEEEE. The CDR3 region is CASSLDRGLVTEAFF. Written as DNA, the CDR3 is TGTGCCAGCAGCTTGGACAGGGGGCTAGTCACTGAAGCTTTCTTT.

The V and J genes are TRBV30 and TRBJ1-2; maybe TRBD1 (5 bases). The CDR3 is 14 amino acids. V lost 5 bases to trimming and J lost 2 bases, with 15 bases between them. Germline V gene data show CDR1 as GTSNPN and CDR2 as SVGIG (reference sequence). CDR3 sequence reads: CAWQLRGENYGYTF. The CDR3 nucleotides are TGTGCCTGGCAACTTCGGGGGGAAAACTATGGCTACACCTTC. Full variable domain (outside the CDR3, taken from reference TRBV30 and TRBJ1-2): SQTIHQWPATLVQPVGSPLSLECTVEGTSNPNLYWYRQAAGRGLQLLFYSVGIGQISSEVPQNLSASRPQDRQFILSSKKLLLSDSGFYLCAWQLRGENYGYTFGSGTRLTVV.

This clone showed up just a few times. The rearrangement links TRBV2 to TRBJ1-5, with D possibly matching TRBD1 (6 bases). Trimming took 0 bases from V and 9 from J, leaving 9 bases between them. Germline V gene data show CDR1 as SNHLY and CDR2 as FYNNEI. This CDR3 has 13 residues. CDR3 nucleotides: TGTGCCAGCAGTGAAGCGGTACAGGGGCCCCAGCATTTT. This gives the protein CASSEAVQGPQHF. Together with reference TRBV2 and TRBJ1-5, the CDR3 gives the full variable domain: EPEVTQTPSHQVTQMGQEVILRCVPISNHLYFYWYRQILGQKVEFLVSFYNNEISEKSEIFDDQFSVERPDGSNFTLKIRSTKLEDSAMYFCASSEAVQGPQHFGDGTRLSIL.

This chain connects TRBV30 to TRBJ1-6; weak D call: TRBD1 (6 bases). Trimming took 0 bases from V and 8 from J, leaving 11 bases between them. The V gene's germline CDR1 is GTSNPN and CDR2 SVGIG (reference sequence). The CDR3 is 14 residues long. The CDR3 loop reads CAWSVVRGYSPLHF. The CDR3 bases are TGTGCCTGGAGTGTAGTCAGGGGATATTCACCCCTCCACTTT.

The CDR3 region is CASSLEAGGYEQYF. The CDR3 DNA sequence: TGCGCCAGCAGCTTAGAGGCGGGAGGATACGAGCAGTACTTC. The rearrangement links TRBV5-1 to TRBJ2-7, with 8 bases lining up with TRBD2. The ends lost 2 bases at V and 4 bases at J; junction bases unmatched: 5. The germline gives CDR1 SGHRS, CDR2 YFSETQ. This CDR3 is built from 14 residues.

This clone was detected only once. This sequence joins TRBV6-2 or TRBV6-3 and TRBJ2-4; TRBD2 is a possible D gene (5 bases). The CDR3 is made up of 17 amino acids. Deletions cut 0 bases from V and 0 bases from J, with 12 bases between. Germline V CDR1 and CDR2: MNHEY, SVGEGT. CDR3 in DNA: TGTGCCAGCAGTTACTCGAGGACTTCCATAGCCAAAAACATTCAGTACTTC. Its translation is CASSYSRTSIAKNIQYF.

This CDR3 reads CASRLPGQRMGYTF. Written as DNA, the CDR3 is TGCGCCAGCCGCCTTCCGGGACAGAGAATGGGCTACACCTTC. J is TRBJ1-2 and V is TRBV5-1; the match to TRBD1 covers 7 bases. CDR3 length: 14 amino acids. Looked up from germline, CDR1 is SGHRS and CDR2 is YFSETQ. Trimming took 7 bases from V and 8 from J; bases not matched to a gene: 14.

This clone was detected only once. This chain connects TRBV3-1 (or the pseudogene TRBV3-2) to TRBJ1-2, with D possibly being TRBD1 (5 bases). V was shortened by 2 bases and J by 0 bases, with 13 bases between the two germline ends. Germline V gene data show CDR1 as LGHDT and CDR2 as YNNKEL (reference sequence). The CDR3 is 16 residues long. This CDR3 reads CASSQFLGTPNYGYTF. The CDR3 nucleotides read TGTGCCAGCAGCCAATTCCTCGGGACGCCTAACTATGGCTACACCTTC.

The chain combines TRBV5-1 with TRBJ1-5; D is perhaps TRBD1 (5 bases). This CDR3 contains 13 residues. In germline, CDR1 is SGHRS, CDR2 YFSETQ. V was cut by 2 bases and J by 2 bases, with 5 bases left in between. The CDR3 reads CASSLQGNQPQHF. The CDR3 DNA follows: TGCGCCAGCAGCTTACAGGGCAATCAGCCCCAGCATTTT.

As to this clone: Its ends do not fully match the called genes, so a read error is possible. This chain joins TRBV19 and TRBJ2-3; D possibly uses TRBD1 or TRBD2 (5 bases each). Germline lookup yields CDR1 LNHDA and CDR2 SQIVND (reference sequence). This CDR3 spans 14 amino acids. CDR3 loop: CASSIRFKTEGVLF. The CDR3 nucleotides read TGTGCCAGTAGTATCCGATTCAAGACAGAGGGCGTTCTATTT.

The chain recombines TRBV5-4 with TRBJ2-7; D assignment may be TRBD1 or TRBD2 (5 bases each). The V end was cut by 1 base, the J end by 2 bases, with 13 bases between. The CDR3 contains 15 residues. Per germline, CDR1 SGHNT and CDR2 YYREEE (reference sequence). CDR3 in amino acids: CASSLKKRGAYEQYF. The CDR3 coding sequence is TGTGCCAGCAGCTTGAAAAAGAGGGGAGCCTACGAGCAGTACTTC.

The chain combines TRBV6-5 with TRBJ2-7; no clear D. In germline, CDR1 is MNHEY, CDR2 SVGAGI. Trimming took off 8 bases at V and 5 bases at J, with 13 bases between the two ends. The CDR3 extends over 12 amino acids. CDR3 region: CASARIRDEQYF. CDR3 coding DNA: TGTGCCAGCGCCCGGATCCGCGACGAGCAGTACTTC.

The chain has TRBV6-6 and TRBJ2-3; 10 nucleotides align to TRBD1. Germline V gene sequence: CDR1 MNHNY, CDR2 SVGAGI (reference sequence). After removal of 7 bases from V and 3 bases from J, the junction contained 4 bases not matched to a gene. The CDR3 runs 14 residues. The CDR3 region has the DNA TGTGCCAGCAACCGGGACAGGGGAACAGATACGCAGTATTTT. It translates to CASNRDRGTDTQYF.

The rearrangement uses TRBV7-9 and TRBJ2-3, with unresolved D. CDR1 and CDR2 (germline): SEHNR, FQNEAQ (reference sequence). Deletions cut 4 bases from V and 7 bases from J, with 12 bases between. The CDR3 consists of 13 residues. CDR3 region: CASSSLGSYTQYF. The CDR3 coding sequence is TGTGCCAGCAGCTCGCTCGGGTCGTATACGCAGTATTTT.

The J gene is TRBJ2-3, the V gene TRBV7-2; tentatively, D is TRBD1 or TRBD2 (5 bases each). Trimming removed 3 bases at V and 5 bases at J, with 9 bases between. The germline V gene encodes CDR1 SGHTA and CDR2 FQGNSA. The length of the CDR3 is 13 residues. The DNA for the CDR3 is TGTGCCAGCAGCTTGGGGACGCTAGATACGCAGTATTTT. Protein sequence: CASSLGTLDTQYF. The full variable domain, in which reference TRBV7-2 and TRBJ2-3 provide the parts outside the CDR3, is GAGVSQSPSNKVTEKGKDVELRCDPISGHTALYWYRQSLGQGLEFLIYFQGNSAPDKSGLPSDRFSAERTGGSVSTLTIQRTQQEDSAVYLCASSLGTLDTQYFGPGTRLTVL.